These 5 T cell receptor beta chains share one sample of origin, sequenced in a study of vaccination and CD4 T cells after COVID-19. Treatment specified: approximately 9-day PBMC culture with coronavirus spike peptide pools or control peptides (ViraFEST assay). The Oncomine TCR Beta short-read assay was applied to DNA of cultured CD4+ T cells. TCRdb fed the PCR reads into MiXCR, producing one record per CDR3 protein. The table has approximately 3,100 distinct CDR3 sequences, 45% to 50% seen once; the top ten hold approximately 17%. These receptors have no identified antigens. The sequenced sample was CD4+ T cells from blood, cultured in vitro. The receptors come from a human donor who had recovered from COVID-19.

This chain joins TRBV7-2 and TRBJ1-6; unclear D gene. Trimming cost V 1 base and J 7 bases, with 14 bases left between them. The CDR3 spans 16 residues. Germline lookup yields CDR1 SGHTA and CDR2 FQGNSA. The CDR3 nucleotides are TGTGCCAGCAGCTTAGTTCCGCGGGGATGGAATTCACCCCTCCACTTT. Residues: CASSLVPRGWNSPLHF.

V and J are TRBV20-1 and TRBJ1-1; the D gene is possibly TRBD1 (6 bases). The CDR3 has 12 amino acids. V was pared by 6 bases and J by 7 bases, with 15 bases between. CDR1 and CDR2 from the germline V gene are DFQATT and SNEGSKA (reference sequence). The CDR3 region has the DNA TGCAGTGCCCAGGGAGGGGGGCGTGAAGCTTTCTTT. This sequence encodes CSAQGGGREAFF.

The rearrangement links TRBV6-2 or TRBV6-3 to TRBJ2-7, with unresolved D. V was shortened by 6 bases and J by 6 bases, with 9 bases between the two germline ends. Germline CDR1 reads MNHEY; CDR2 reads SVGEGT. This CDR3 has 11 amino acids. CDR3 nucleotide sequence: TGTGCCAGCAGCCACTCAGGCGAGCAGTACTTC. Its translation: CASSHSGEQYF.

This sequence joins TRBV5-4 and TRBJ1-2; D might be TRBD1 (5 bases). Looked up from germline, CDR1 is SGHNT and CDR2 is YYREEE (reference sequence). CDR3 size: 15 residues. Deletions cut 1 base from V and 8 bases from J, with 18 bases between. DNA of the CDR3: TGTGCCAGCAGCTTGATAGGGACCCCTCTTGAAGGCTACACCTTC. This encodes CASSLIGTPLEGYTF.

The chain employs TRBV6-1 and TRBJ1-1; 8 bases are a match to TRBD1. J lost 11 bases, V lost 6 bases, and 14 bases had no gene match. CDR1 is MNHNS, CDR2 SASEGT, per germline. CDR3 length equals 14 residues. CDR3 loop: CASRETGVVGRAFF. The CDR3 coding sequence is TGTGCCAGCAGGGAGACAGGGGTGGTTGGTCGGGCTTTCTTT.